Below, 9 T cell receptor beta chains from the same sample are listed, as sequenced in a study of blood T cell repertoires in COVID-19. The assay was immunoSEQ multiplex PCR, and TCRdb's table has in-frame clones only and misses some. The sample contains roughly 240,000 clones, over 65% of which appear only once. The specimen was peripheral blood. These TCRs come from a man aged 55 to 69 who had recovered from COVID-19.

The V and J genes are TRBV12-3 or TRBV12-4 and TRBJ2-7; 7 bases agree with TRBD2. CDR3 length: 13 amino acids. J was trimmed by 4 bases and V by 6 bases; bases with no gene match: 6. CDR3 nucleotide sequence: TGTGCCAGCAGACCTAGCGGAGCATACGAGCAGTACTTC. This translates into CASRPSGAYEQYF.

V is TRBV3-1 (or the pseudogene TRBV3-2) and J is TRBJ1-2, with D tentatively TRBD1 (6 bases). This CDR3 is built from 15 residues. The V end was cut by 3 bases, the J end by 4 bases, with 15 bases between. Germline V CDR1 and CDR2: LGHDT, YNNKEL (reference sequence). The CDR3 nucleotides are TGTGCCAGCAGCCACCCGGCAGGGGTGGGCTATGGCTACACCTTC. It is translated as CASSHPAGVGYGYTF.

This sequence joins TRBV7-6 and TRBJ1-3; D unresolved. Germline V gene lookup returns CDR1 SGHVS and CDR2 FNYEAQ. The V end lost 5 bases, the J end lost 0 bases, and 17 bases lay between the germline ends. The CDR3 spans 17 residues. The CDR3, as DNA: TGTGCCAGCAGCCCCCGGCCCTCTCGGGGCTCTGGAAACACCATATATTTT. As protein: CASSPRPSRGSGNTIYF.

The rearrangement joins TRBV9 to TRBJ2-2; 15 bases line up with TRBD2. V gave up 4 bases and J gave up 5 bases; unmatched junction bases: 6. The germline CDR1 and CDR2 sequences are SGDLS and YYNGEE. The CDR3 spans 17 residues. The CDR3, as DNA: TGTGCCAGCAGCTTACTCGGACTAGCGGGGGGGACCGGGGAGCTGTTTTTT. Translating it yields CASSLLGLAGGTGELFF.

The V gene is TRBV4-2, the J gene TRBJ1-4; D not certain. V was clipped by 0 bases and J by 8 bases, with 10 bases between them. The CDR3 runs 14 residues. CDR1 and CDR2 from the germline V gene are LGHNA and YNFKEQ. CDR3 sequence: CASSQEAALEKLFF. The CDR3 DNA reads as TGTGCCAGCAGCCAAGAGGCGGCTTTAGAAAAACTGTTTTTT.

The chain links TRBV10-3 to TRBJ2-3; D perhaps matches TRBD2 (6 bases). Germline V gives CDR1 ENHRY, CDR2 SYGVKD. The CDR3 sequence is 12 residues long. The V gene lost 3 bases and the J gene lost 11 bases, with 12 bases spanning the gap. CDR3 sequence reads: CAISDTSRRQYF. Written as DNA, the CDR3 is TGTGCCATCAGTGATACTAGCCGTAGGCAGTATTTT.

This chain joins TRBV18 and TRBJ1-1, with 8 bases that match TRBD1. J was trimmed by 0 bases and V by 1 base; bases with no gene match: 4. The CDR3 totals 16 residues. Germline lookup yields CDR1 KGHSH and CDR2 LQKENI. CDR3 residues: CASSPQLGQVNTEAFF. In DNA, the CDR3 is TGTGCCAGCTCACCACAGTTGGGACAGGTGAACACTGAAGCTTTCTTT. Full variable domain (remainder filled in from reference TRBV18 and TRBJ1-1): NAGVMQNPRHLVRRRGQEARLRCSPMKGHSHVYWYRQLPEEGLKFMVYLQKENIIDESGMPKERFSAEFPKEGPSILRIQQVVRGDSAAYFCASSPQLGQVNTEAFFGQGTRLTVV.

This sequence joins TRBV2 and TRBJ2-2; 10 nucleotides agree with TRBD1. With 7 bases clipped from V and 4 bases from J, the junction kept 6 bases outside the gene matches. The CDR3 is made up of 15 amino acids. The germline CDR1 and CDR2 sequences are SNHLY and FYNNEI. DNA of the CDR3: TGTGCCAGCAAGGGACAGGGGAGTCGCACCGGGGAGCTGTTTTTT. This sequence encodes CASKGQGSRTGELFF.

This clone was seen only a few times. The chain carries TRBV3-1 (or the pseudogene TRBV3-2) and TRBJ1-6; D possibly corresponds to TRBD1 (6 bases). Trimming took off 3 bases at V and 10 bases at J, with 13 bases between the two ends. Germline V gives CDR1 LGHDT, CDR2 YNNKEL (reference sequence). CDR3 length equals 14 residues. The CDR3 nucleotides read TGTGCCAGCAGCCACCTGACAGGAGAATCACCCCTCCACTTT. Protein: CASSHLTGESPLHF.